What follows describes a single T cell receptor (beta chain). In terms of age and location, participants ranged from about 18 to 89 years and lived in 24 US areas. The record originates from a study of blood T cell repertoires in COVID-19. In the study overall: Acute and convalescent COVID-19 specimens originated in the United States, Italy and Spain. Sample material is recorded as cDNA or gDNA derived from T cells, B-cell-depleted T cells, or PBMCs.

Sequencing was performed with immunoSEQ multiplex PCR; in TCRdb, only in-frame clones are kept and a portion is missing. Among roughly 200,000 clones listed, roughly 91% were seen once. The V gene end was trimmed by 3 bases and the J gene end by 12 bases; junction bases not matched to a gene: 21. This CDR3 region has 17 residues. Germline assignment: CDR1 MDHEN and CDR2 SYDVKM. The TCR comes from a woman in her 30s with acute COVID-19. Sequencing was carried out using PBMCs or T cells enriched from blood (not recorded which). The rearrangement joins TRBV28 to TRBJ1-1, with 8 bases identical to TRBD1. The CDR3 DNA reads TGTGCCAGCAGTTTGTCGATCGGAGACAGGGGAACTCGGAAAACTTTCTTT. Translation: CASSLSIGDRGTRKTFF.